This T cell receptor (beta chain) was obtained from a study of blood T cell repertoires in COVID-19. At the level of the study: Whether acute or convalescent, the COVID-19 samples came from the United States, Italy and Spain.

The table lists this clone with a count of one. Source study methods: Using reference gene primer amplification, nucleated cell counts were estimated. TCRdb keeps only in-frame clones here, not all; method: immunoSEQ multiplex PCR. That table furnishes V, J and clone size, whereas the DNA furnished D and trimming. The repertoire consists of over 110,000 clones, with 84% occurring once and the leading ten covering roughly 10%. The CDR3 is 12 amino acids. Germline values: CDR1 MGHRA, CDR2 YSYEKL. Trimming cost V 11 bases and J 6 bases; bases outside gene matches: 8. The chain recombines TRBV4-1 with TRBJ2-7, with 9 nucleotides matching TRBD2. The origin of this receptor is a man in his 60s with active or convalescent COVID-19. Sequencing was carried out using peripheral blood. The CDR3 here is CAGSGGSGEQYF. Written as DNA, the CDR3 is TGCGCCGGTAGCGGGGGCTCGGGCGAGCAGTACTTC.